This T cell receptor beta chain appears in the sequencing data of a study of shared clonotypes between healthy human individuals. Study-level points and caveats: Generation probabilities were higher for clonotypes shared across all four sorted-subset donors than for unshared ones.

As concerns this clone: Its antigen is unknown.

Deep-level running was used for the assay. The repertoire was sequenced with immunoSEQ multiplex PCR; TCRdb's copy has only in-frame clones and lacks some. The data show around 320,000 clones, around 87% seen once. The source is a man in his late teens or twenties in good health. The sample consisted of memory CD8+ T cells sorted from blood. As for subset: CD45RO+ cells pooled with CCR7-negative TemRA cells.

The CDR3 region is CASKEAGGPRWTDTQYF. CDR3 sequence (DNA): TGCGCCAGCAAGGAAGCGGGAGGGCCCCGTTGGACAGATACGCAGTATTTT. The chain joins TRBV5-1 to TRBJ2-3; TRBD2 matches at 10 bases. CDR3 length: 17 amino acids. With 6 bases clipped from V and 3 bases from J, the junction kept 13 bases outside the gene matches. Germline CDR1 reads SGHRS; CDR2 reads YFSETQ. Together with reference TRBV5-1 and TRBJ2-3, the CDR3 gives the full variable domain: KAGVTQTPRYLIKTRGQQVTLSCSPISGHRSVSWYQQTPGQGLQFLFEYFSETQRNKGNFPGRFSGRQFSNSRSEMNVSTLELGDSALYLCASKEAGGPRWTDTQYFGPGTRLTVL.